Shown below are 15 T cell receptor beta chains from a single sample sequenced in a study of shared clonotypes between healthy human individuals (TCRdb year 2020). Library preparation was by the immunoSEQ multiplex PCR assay. TCRdb took this table from immuneACCESS and kept in-frame rearrangements with V and J called. Such tables lack part of the clones; where checked against another copy, unresolved V genes explain under half of the gap, and the rest is unexplained. The sample data list millions of clones, and 85% to 95% of these were observed just once. The ten largest clones capture roughly 0.13% of the sample. Sequenced material: naive CD4+ T cells sorted from blood. Interpreted using the paper, the cell subset or site label stands for: CD45RA+ positively selected. Receptors originate from a man aged 18 to 30 in good health.

The table lists this clone with a count of one. The genes are TRBV7-2 and TRBJ2-1, with TRBD2 matching 12 bases. This CDR3 is built from 16 residues. Germline loops: CDR1 SGHTA, CDR2 FQGNSA. V lost 2 bases and J lost 10; bases outside the gene matches: 9. CDR3 loop: CASSLRLTSGGGEQFF. CDR3 nucleotide sequence: TGTGCCAGCAGCTTAAGGTTGACTAGCGGGGGAGGGGAGCAGTTCTTC.

The CDR3 DNA is TGTGCCAGCAGCTTGTGGGGGGCTCCTAATGAAAAACTGTTTTTT. The encoded protein is CASSLWGAPNEKLFF. This sequence joins TRBV7-6 and TRBJ1-4; TRBD1 might be the D (6 bases). The V end was cut by 3 bases, the J end by 3 bases, with 11 bases between. This CDR3 region has 15 residues. The germline CDR1 and CDR2 sequences are SGHVS and FNYEAQ.

Notes on this clone: Other nucleotide sequences in the sample specify the same CDR3. The genes are TRBV30 and TRBJ1-5; no clear D gene. Per germline, CDR1 GTSNPN and CDR2 SVGIG (reference sequence). The CDR3 extends over 13 amino acids. V lost 3 bases, J lost 0 bases, and 6 bases lay in between. CDR3 region: CAWSRGSNQPQHF. The CDR3 DNA is TGTGCCTGGAGCCGGGGTAGCAATCAGCCCCAGCATTTT.

This sequence joins TRBV7-2 and TRBJ1-3, with D possibly being TRBD1 (5 bases). This CDR3 comprises 15 residues. V was pared by 2 bases and J by 2 bases, with 10 bases between. CDR1 is SGHTA and CDR2 is FQGNSA in the germline V gene. The CDR3 nucleotides read TGTGCCAGCAGCTTACAGGGATCGCCTGGAAACACCATATATTTT. Its translation: CASSLQGSPGNTIYF.

The chain combines TRBV27 with TRBJ1-5; the match to TRBD1 covers 12 bases. The germline V gene encodes CDR1 MNHEY and CDR2 SMNVEV (reference sequence). Losses at the gene ends were 4 bases for V and 6 bases for J; bases not matched to a gene: 4. The CDR3 sequence is 15 residues long. The CDR3 region has the DNA TGTGCCAGCAGTTCGGGACAGGGGGCCGGTCAGCCCCAGCATTTT. Its translation: CASSSGQGAGQPQHF.

As regards this clone: The sample holds other DNA sequences that translate to the same CDR3. The rearrangement joins TRBV25-1 to TRBJ1-5; the D gene is possibly TRBD1 (6 bases). The V end lost 6 bases, the J end lost 0 bases, and 12 bases lay between the germline ends. The CDR3 loop spans 15 amino acids. Germline CDR1 MGHDK, CDR2 SYGVNS. The CDR3 bases are TGTGCCAGCAGCGAAGGGGGGGGTAGCAATCAGCCCCAGCATTTT. Amino acid sequence: CASSEGGGSNQPQHF.

The J gene is TRBJ2-1, the V gene TRBV5-1, with D tentatively TRBD2 (6 bases). This CDR3 is 14 amino acids long. Germline CDR1 is SGHRS and CDR2 is YFSETQ. Trimming stripped 3 bases from V and 6 bases from J, with 13 bases between. The CDR3 loop is CASSYSGEGNEQFF. DNA of the CDR3: TGCGCCAGCAGCTATAGCGGAGAGGGCAATGAGCAGTTCTTC.

In this sample, this clone turned up once. This rearrangement joins TRBV5-1 to TRBJ1-4, with TRBD1 matching over 7 bases. With V trimmed by 4 bases and J by 0 bases, 6 bases remained unmatched. CDR1 and CDR2 (germline): SGHRS, YFSETQ. There are 16 residues in the CDR3. CDR3 amino acids: CASSAGGLATNEKLFF. The CDR3 DNA follows: TGCGCCAGCAGCGCAGGGGGTTTGGCAACTAATGAAAAACTGTTTTTT.

This sequence joins TRBV7-9 and TRBJ1-2, with 7 bases identical to TRBD1. CDR1 SEHNR and CDR2 FQNEAQ come from the germline V gene (reference sequence). The V gene end was trimmed by 5 bases and the J gene end by 2 bases; junction bases not matched to a gene: 8. The CDR3 extends over 15 amino acids. Here the CDR3 reads CASSPGGGPNYGYTF. CDR3 bases: TGTGCCAGCAGCCCAGGGGGAGGACCAAACTATGGCTACACCTTC.

The gene calls are TRBV28 and TRBJ1-6, with a possible D match to TRBD1 (5 bases). The CDR3 spans 15 residues. The V gene lost 3 bases and the J gene lost 6 bases, with 12 bases spanning the gap. Germline assignment: CDR1 MDHEN and CDR2 SYDVKM. The CDR3 DNA is TGTGCCAGCAGTTTGACCGGGGCGGGTAATTCACCCCTCCACTTT. Translating gives CASSLTGAGNSPLHF.

V usage is TRBV2 and J usage is TRBJ2-7; TRBD1 might be the D (5 bases). Trimming cost V 3 bases and J 5 bases, with 20 bases left between them. Germline CDR1 is SNHLY and CDR2 is FYNNEI. This CDR3 spans 16 amino acids. The CDR3 protein is CASSDLSRALSNEQYF. The CDR3 coding sequence is TGTGCCAGCAGTGATCTTAGCAGGGCCCTCAGCAACGAGCAGTACTTC.

The V gene is TRBV7-2, the J gene TRBJ2-2, with D tentatively TRBD2 (6 bases). Trimming left V 3 bases short and J 3 bases short, with 14 bases between. This CDR3 has 16 amino acids. The V gene's germline CDR1 is SGHTA and CDR2 FQGNSA. CDR3 coding DNA: TGTGCCAGCAGCTTCGGGCGGGGATGGGACACCGGGGAGCTGTTTTTT. Translated: CASSFGRGWDTGELFF.

The chain couples TRBV6-1 to TRBJ1-1; unclear D gene. The V gene's germline CDR1 is MNHNS and CDR2 SASEGT. CDR3 size: 11 residues. Trimming cost V 3 bases and J 7 bases, with 6 bases left between them. The CDR3 bases are TGTGCCAGCAGTGAGGTACTTGAAGCTTTCTTT. Translation: CASSEVLEAFF.

The chain joins TRBV28 to TRBJ1-1; the D gene is possibly TRBD1 (6 bases). V lost 4 bases and J lost 8, with 17 bases in between. This CDR3 has 14 amino acids. The germline V gene has CDR1 MDHEN and CDR2 SYDVKM. The CDR3 DNA is TGTGCCAGCAGTTCTTCAGGGGCGGTGAGGGAAGCTTTCTTT. Translating it yields CASSSSGAVREAFF.

The rearrangement uses TRBV15 and TRBJ1-5; TRBD1 matches 7 bases. Germline loops: CDR1 LNHNV, CDR2 YYDKDF (reference sequence). The CDR3 is made up of 16 amino acids. J gave up 0 bases and V 7 bases, and 9 bases lay outside the gene matches. The CDR3 DNA is TGTGCCACCAAATCCTCCGGGACAGATAGCAATCAGCCCCAGCATTTT. As protein: CATKSSGTDSNQPQHF.